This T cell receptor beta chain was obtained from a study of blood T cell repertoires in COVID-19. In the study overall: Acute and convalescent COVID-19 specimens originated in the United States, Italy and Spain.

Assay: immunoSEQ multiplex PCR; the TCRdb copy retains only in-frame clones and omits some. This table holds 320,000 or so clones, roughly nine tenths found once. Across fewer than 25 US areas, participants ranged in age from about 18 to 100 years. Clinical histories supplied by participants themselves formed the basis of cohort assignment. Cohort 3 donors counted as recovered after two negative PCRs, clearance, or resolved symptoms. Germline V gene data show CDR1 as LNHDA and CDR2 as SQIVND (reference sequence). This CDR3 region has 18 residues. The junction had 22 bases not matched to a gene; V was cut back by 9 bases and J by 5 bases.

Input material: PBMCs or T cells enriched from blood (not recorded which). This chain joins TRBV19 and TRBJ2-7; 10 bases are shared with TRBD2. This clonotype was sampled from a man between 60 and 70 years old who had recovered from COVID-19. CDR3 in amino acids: CASRQVARSGRAEHEQYF. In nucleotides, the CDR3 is TGTGCCAGCAGACAGGTTGCCCGAAGCGGGAGGGCCGAACACGAGCAGTACTTC. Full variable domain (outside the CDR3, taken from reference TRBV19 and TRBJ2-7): DGGITQSPKYLFRKEGQNVTLSCEQNLNHDAMYWYRQDPGQGLRLIYYSQIVNDFQKGDIAEGYSVSREKKESFPLTVTSAQKNPTAFYLCASRQVARSGRAEHEQYFGPGTRLTVT.